These T cell receptor beta chains were read from a single sample in a study of T-cell memory formation after mild COVID-19. MiXCR was run by TCRdb on the 5' RACE reads, yielding one entry per CDR3 protein. The repertoire holds around 250,000 distinct CDR3 sequences, with about 17% as singletons. Sequenced: PBMCs or a T cell subset sorted from them (not recorded which). The source of these receptors is a man younger than 35 who had mild COVID-19 (a few samples of this study predate the infection). Cell type and time point are not known. Both conserved end residues are part of each CDR3. Each record gives: CDR3 protein, J gene, V gene, clone size. Size tells how often a clone was seen (once, few, many) or the class of an expanded clone, and some rows leave it out.

CDR3 protein: CASNDRVGYGYTF
J gene: TRBJ1-2
V gene: TRBV12-3/TRBV12-4
clone size: -

CDR3 protein: CATNPGGQNTGELFF
J gene: TRBJ2-2
V gene: TRBV24-1
clone size: -

CDR3 protein: CASSPPGQAPANYGYTF
J gene: TRBJ1-2
V gene: TRBV18
clone size: few

CDR3 protein: CASSPGAGGTVFTYEQYF
J gene: TRBJ2-7
V gene: TRBV5-1
clone size: few

CDR3 protein: CSAPTSSITSYEQYF
J gene: TRBJ2-7
V gene: TRBV20-1
clone size: -

CDR3 protein: CASSQDKGGPDTQYF
J gene: TRBJ2-3
V gene: TRBV4-2
clone size: -

CDR3 protein: CASRGTRGLGIYEQFF
J gene: TRBJ2-1
V gene: TRBV6-1
clone size: few

CDR3 protein: CSVTGRGNEKLFF
J gene: TRBJ1-4
V gene: TRBV29-1
clone size: few

CDR3 protein: CASSQGSTPGGPYGYTF
J gene: TRBJ1-2
V gene: TRBV4-1
clone size: few

CDR3 protein: CASSSDRVEAFF
J gene: TRBJ1-1
V gene: TRBV5-1
clone size: -

CDR3 protein: CASSRRATTSTDTQYF
J gene: TRBJ2-3
V gene: TRBV4-1
clone size: -

CDR3 protein: CASSQEGPSADTQYF
J gene: TRBJ2-3
V gene: TRBV4-1
clone size: many

CDR3 protein: CASSLVGLAAGELFF
J gene: TRBJ2-2
V gene: TRBV5-1
clone size: -

CDR3 protein: CASSPRDSPDTQYF
J gene: TRBJ2-3
V gene: TRBV4-1
clone size: few

CDR3 protein: CASSPAQYEQYF
J gene: TRBJ2-7
V gene: TRBV6-6
clone size: few

CDR3 protein: CASSLGEIGRFDNEQFF
J gene: TRBJ2-1
V gene: TRBV11-3
clone size: -

CDR3 protein: CASSSWAGGSYNEQFF
J gene: TRBJ2-1
V gene: TRBV6-4
clone size: -

CDR3 protein: CASSLGGAAYEQYF
J gene: TRBJ2-7
V gene: TRBV7-9
clone size: many

CDR3 protein: CASSPAAFNTEAFF
J gene: TRBJ1-1
V gene: TRBV12-3/TRBV12-4
clone size: -

CDR3 protein: CASQTSGGADEQFF
J gene: TRBJ2-1
V gene: TRBV5-1
clone size: -

CDR3 protein: CASSKVSGYLWVTEAFF
J gene: TRBJ1-1
V gene: TRBV21-1
clone size: few

CDR3 protein: CASTRGDGFNQPQHF
J gene: TRBJ1-5
V gene: TRBV28
clone size: -

CDR3 protein: CASSQDWGQGEEKLFF
J gene: TRBJ1-4
V gene: TRBV4-1
clone size: -

CDR3 protein: CASRFGTGLSDTQYF
J gene: TRBJ2-3
V gene: TRBV11-2
clone size: few

CDR3 protein: CASSQGGQNYGYTF
J gene: TRBJ1-2
V gene: TRBV4-1
clone size: few

CDR3 protein: CASSFRGILTDTQYF
J gene: TRBJ2-3
V gene: TRBV5-6
clone size: -

CDR3 protein: CASSPVGLNTEAFF
J gene: TRBJ1-1
V gene: TRBV7-2
clone size: -

CDR3 protein: CASSPSRGQGNSPLHF
J gene: TRBJ1-6
V gene: TRBV9
clone size: -

CDR3 protein: CASSQDRSGGSGYEQYF
J gene: TRBJ2-7
V gene: TRBV4-3
clone size: many

CDR3 protein: CASSYGVYDEKLFF
J gene: TRBJ1-4
V gene: TRBV6-6
clone size: -